This TCR beta chain was recorded in a study of blood T cell repertoires in COVID-19. Profiling relied on immunoSEQ multiplex PCR, and the TCRdb table lists in-frame clones only, not all of them. The data contain about 76,000 clones, approximately 83% of them singletons. The length of the CDR3 is 14 residues. CDR1 is WNHNN and CDR2 is SYGVQD in the germline V gene (reference sequence). V dropped 4 bases and J dropped 5 bases, with 13 bases sitting between them. This TCR derives from a human donor in a cohort sampled during active COVID-19. This chain links TRBV10-1 with TRBJ2-3; D is possibly TRBD1 (5 bases). The sample consisted of peripheral blood. CDR3 region: CASSVQGIRDTQYF. The DNA of the CDR3 is TGCGCCAGCAGTGTTCAGGGTATTCGAGATACGCAGTATTTT.